The 29 T cell receptor beta chains below were found in one sample sequenced in a study of chemoradiotherapy in HPV16-positive cancers. Libraries were prepared by immunoSEQ multiplex PCR; TCRdb keeps only in-frame clonotypes and omits some of them. The data hold some 10,000 clones, with around two thirds observed a single time. This sample was gathered from a patient who underwent chemoradiotherapy. Receptors were obtained from a human donor with HPV-associated anogenital cancer.

The V call is TRBV6-6, the J call TRBJ1-5; a weak D match, TRBD1 (5 bases). Germline CDR1 is MNHNY and CDR2 is SVGAGI (reference sequence). V was pared by 8 bases and J by 0 bases, with 14 bases between. CDR3 length: 15 amino acids. The CDR3 is CASSEQGHSNQPQHF. The CDR3 region has the DNA TGTGCCAGCTCGGAGCAGGGCCATAGCAATCAGCCCCAGCATTTT.

The genes are TRBV4-3 and TRBJ1-6, with D unclear. The germline V gene has CDR1 LGHNA and CDR2 YSLEER. The CDR3 loop spans 14 amino acids. The ends were cut back, 6 bases at V and 6 bases at J, with 12 bases in the middle. As DNA, the CDR3 is TGCGCCAGCAGTCCGGAAAGATTTAATTCACCCCTCCACTTT. As protein: CASSPERFNSPLHF.

This rearrangement joins TRBV2 to TRBJ1-1; D remains ambiguous. This CDR3 is 13 amino acids long. Germline V gives CDR1 SNHLY, CDR2 FYNNEI. V gave up 2 bases and J gave up 2 bases, with 6 bases separating them. This CDR3 reads CASSELENTEAFF. In DNA, the CDR3 is TGTGCCAGCAGTGAACTAGAAAACACTGAAGCTTTCTTT.

J is TRBJ2-5 and V is TRBV9; TRBD2 matches at 8 bases. The germline gives CDR1 SGDLS, CDR2 YYNGEE. Trimming removed 3 bases from V and 1 base from J; junction bases left unmatched: 2. The CDR3 has 14 residues. In nucleotides, the CDR3 is TGTGCCAGCAGCGGCGGGGGGCCCCAAGAGACCCAGTACTTC. Translated, it gives CASSGGGPQETQYF.

This clone was observed a handful of times. The chain combines TRBV4-1 with TRBJ1-2; unclear D gene. V was shortened by 0 bases and J by 2 bases, with 7 bases between the two germline ends. Per germline, CDR1 MGHRA and CDR2 YSYEKL. The CDR3 extends over 14 amino acids. CDR3 residues: CASSQDASNYGYTF. The CDR3 bases are TGCGCCAGCAGCCAAGATGCCAGCAACTATGGCTACACCTTC.

The V call is TRBV7-2, the J call TRBJ1-3; D gene ambiguous. Germline CDR1 is SGHTA and CDR2 is FQGNSA. Trimming pared 4 bases from V and 2 bases from J, leaving 12 bases between. CDR3 length: 15 amino acids. DNA for the CDR3: TGTGCCAGCAGCTCCAGACATGGAACTGGAAACACCATATATTTT. This encodes CASSSRHGTGNTIYF.

The rearrangement uses TRBV5-5 and TRBJ1-6; D is uncertain. V was cut by 0 bases and J by 8 bases, with 9 bases left in between. Germline V gene sequence: CDR1 SGHKS, CDR2 YYEKEE (reference sequence). This CDR3 is 14 amino acids long. CDR3 region: CASSLAPQDSPLHF. As DNA, the CDR3 is TGTGCCAGCAGCTTGGCACCCCAGGATTCACCCCTCCACTTT. Using reference TRBV5-5 and TRBJ1-6 for the parts outside the CDR3, the full variable domain is DAGVTQSPTHLIKTRGQQVTLRCSPISGHKSVSWYQQVLGQGPQFIFQYYEKEERGRGNFPDRFSARQFPNYSSELNVNALLLGDSALYLCASSLAPQDSPLHFGNGTRLTVT.

The chain employs TRBV29-1 and TRBJ1-1, with no clear D. CDR1 is SQVTM and CDR2 is ANQGSEA in the germline V gene. The CDR3 is 13 residues long. Between the trimmed V and J ends, which lost 6 bases and 3 bases, there was a span of 14 bases. The CDR3 region is CSVRRARDTEAFF. CDR3 bases: TGCAGCGTCAGGCGGGCGAGGGACACTGAAGCTTTCTTT.

The chain uses TRBV5-4 and TRBJ2-1; 8 bases match TRBD2. CDR1 is SGHNT and CDR2 is YYREEE in the germline V gene (reference sequence). The V segment lost 0 bases and the J segment 4 bases; nucleotides outside the gene matches: 12. The CDR3 has 18 amino acids. The CDR3 DNA follows: TGTGCCAGCAGCTTGGGGGCCCTTAGCGGGGCGAAATACAATGAGCAGTTCTTC. This gives the protein CASSLGALSGAKYNEQFF.

V and J are TRBV5-1 and TRBJ2-7, with D perhaps TRBD1 (6 bases). CDR1 SGHRS and CDR2 YFSETQ come from the germline V gene. Trimming left V 3 bases short and J 7 bases short, with 14 bases between. The CDR3 is 13 amino acids. The CDR3 bases are TGCGCCAGCAGCTCATCCGGTACAGGGGAGCAGTACTTC. Translating it yields CASSSSGTGEQYF.

V is TRBV2 and J is TRBJ1-2, with unresolved D. V was trimmed by 4 bases and J by 0 bases, leaving 6 bases between them. CDR3 size: 13 residues. The germline V gene has CDR1 SNHLY and CDR2 FYNNEI. The CDR3 region has the DNA TGTGCCAGCAGTGTTAGTTCTAACTATGGCTACACCTTC. Protein: CASSVSSNYGYTF.

The chain employs TRBV19 and TRBJ1-1; 8 positions match TRBD1. The germline gives CDR1 LNHDA, CDR2 SQIVND (reference sequence). With V trimmed by 3 bases and J by 3 bases, 6 bases remained unmatched. This CDR3 region has 15 residues. This CDR3 is CASSIIGQGDTEAFF. The DNA of the CDR3 is TGTGCCAGTAGTATCATCGGACAGGGAGACACTGAAGCTTTCTTT.

The V call is TRBV4-1, the J call TRBJ2-7; D gene unclear. This CDR3 is 16 amino acids long. Germline V gene sequence: CDR1 MGHRA, CDR2 YSYEKL. Trimming took off 1 base at V and 3 bases at J, with 16 bases between the two ends. CDR3 sequence: CASSQGNGITGYEQYF. The CDR3 coding sequence is TGCGCCAGCAGCCAAGGGAACGGTATAACGGGCTACGAGCAGTACTTC.

The chain employs TRBV7-2 and TRBJ2-3; 8 bases map to TRBD2. With V trimmed by 5 bases and J by 2 bases, 6 bases remained unmatched. The CDR3 consists of 15 residues. Germline CDR1 and CDR2: SGHTA and FQGNSA. DNA of the CDR3: TGTGCCAGCAGCCCCCGCGGGGGGTCCACAGATACGCAGTATTTT. Amino acid sequence: CASSPRGGSTDTQYF. Complete variable domain (other parts from reference TRBV7-2 and TRBJ2-3): GAGVSQSPSNKVTEKGKDVELRCDPISGHTALYWYRQSLGQGLEFLIYFQGNSAPDKSGLPSDRFSAERTGGSVSTLTIQRTQQEDSAVYLCASSPRGGSTDTQYFGPGTRLTVL.

V gene TRBV28 combines with J gene TRBJ1-3, with D perhaps matching TRBD1 (5 bases). The V and J ends lost 5 bases and 3 bases respectively, with 11 bases between them. The length of the CDR3 is 14 residues. Germline V gene sequence: CDR1 MDHEN, CDR2 SYDVKM. The CDR3 here is CASSPMTVGNTIYF. The CDR3 DNA is TGTGCCAGCAGTCCGATGACAGTTGGAAACACCATATATTTT.

The chain joins TRBV14 to TRBJ2-5, with no clear D. Deletions cut 2 bases from V and 5 bases from J, with 12 bases between. This CDR3 has 14 residues. Germline V gives CDR1 SGHDN, CDR2 FVKESK. This CDR3 is CASSQRWGTETQYF. The CDR3 nucleotides read TGTGCCAGCAGCCAAAGGTGGGGAACGGAGACCCAGTACTTC. The full variable domain, rest sourced from reference TRBV14 and TRBJ2-5, is EAGVTQFPSHSVIEKGQTVTLRCDPISGHDNLYWYRRVMGKEIKFLLHFVKESKQDESGMPNNRFLAERTGGTYSTLKVQPAELEDSGVYFCASSQRWGTETQYFGPGTRLLVL.

The V gene is TRBV10-3, the J gene TRBJ1-6, with unresolved D. Germline values: CDR1 ENHRY, CDR2 SYGVKD. The V gene lost 6 bases and the J gene lost 5 bases, with 8 bases spanning the gap. The CDR3 length is 13 residues. The CDR3 protein is CAISTTDNSPLHF. CDR3 sequence (DNA): TGTGCCATCAGCACAACGGATAATTCACCCCTCCACTTT.

This chain uses TRBV6-1 with TRBJ1-2, with 7 nucleotides matching TRBD1. Per the germline V gene, CDR1 is MNHNS and CDR2 is SASEGT. V shed 6 bases and J 8 bases; nucleotides not matched to a gene: 6. The CDR3 extends over 12 amino acids. CDR3 nucleotides: TGTGCCAGCAGAGTAAACAGGGGCGGCTACACCTTC. Translating it yields CASRVNRGGYTF.

The chain combines TRBV5-1 with TRBJ2-5, with D hard to call. The CDR3 contains 15 residues. Germline V gene sequence: CDR1 SGHRS, CDR2 YFSETQ. The V end was cut by 0 bases, the J end by 4 bases, with 13 bases between. CDR3 bases: TGCGCCAGCAGCTTGGCCCCGGAAAGAGTAGAGACCCAGTACTTC. This encodes CASSLAPERVETQYF.

This clone was found a few times. The chain couples TRBV27 to TRBJ1-2; 9 bases are a match to TRBD1. The V gene's germline CDR1 is MNHEY and CDR2 SMNVEV (reference sequence). CDR3 length: 13 residues. V lost 6 bases, J lost 6 bases, and 5 bases stayed unmatched. The CDR3 coding sequence is TGTGCCAGCAGCCCGGACAGGGGCAATGGCTACACCTTC. It translates to CASSPDRGNGYTF.

J is TRBJ2-1 and V is TRBV28; 9 positions agree with TRBD2. V trimming: 4 bases; J trimming: 7 bases; junction bases outside the gene matches: 5. Germline loops: CDR1 MDHEN, CDR2 SYDVKM. CDR3 length: 14 residues. CDR3 DNA: TGTGCCAGCAGTTCTAGCGGGGTAAAGAATGAGCAGTTCTTC. Translated: CASSSSGVKNEQFF.

V gene TRBV7-9 combines with J gene TRBJ1-1; D is unclear. The CDR3 totals 14 residues. The germline V gene encodes CDR1 SEHNR and CDR2 FQNEAQ (reference sequence). V lost 1 base and J 6 bases, leaving 12 bases between the germline ends. The CDR3 region is CASSLGPGRPEAFF. The CDR3, as DNA: TGTGCCAGCAGCTTAGGTCCGGGTCGACCTGAAGCTTTCTTT.

This clone was counted a single time. The chain employs TRBV7-2 and TRBJ1-1, with a tentative D call TRBD1 (6 bases). The CDR3 runs 14 residues. The germline V gene encodes CDR1 SGHTA and CDR2 FQGNSA. Between the trimmed V and J ends, which lost 2 bases and 5 bases, there was a span of 12 bases. The CDR3 sequence: CASSLTTGKTEAFF. As DNA, the CDR3 is TGTGCCAGCAGCTTAACAACAGGGAAAACTGAAGCTTTCTTT.

V usage is TRBV5-1 and J usage is TRBJ1-4; D remains unclear. The CDR3 has 14 amino acids. Per germline, CDR1 SGHRS and CDR2 YFSETQ. Trimming shortened V by 1 base and J by 7 bases, and 11 bases separated the two germline ends. The CDR3 region has the DNA TGCGCCAGCAGCTTGCCTGACGAGAGTGAAAAACTGTTTTTT. Translation gives CASSLPDESEKLFF.

The chain carries TRBV15 and TRBJ1-5, with 8 bases identical to TRBD1. The germline gives CDR1 LNHNV, CDR2 YYDKDF (reference sequence). The CDR3 contains 16 residues. J lost 6 bases, V lost 0 bases, and 7 bases had no gene match. CDR3 in amino acids: CATSREEGQGGQPQHF. In nucleotides, the CDR3 is TGTGCCACCAGCAGAGAGGAAGGACAGGGTGGTCAGCCCCAGCATTTT.

The chain recombines TRBV5-4 with TRBJ2-5, with TRBD2 matching 10 bases. This CDR3 spans 15 amino acids. With 1 base clipped from V and 5 bases from J, the junction kept 5 bases outside the gene matches. In germline, CDR1 is SGHNT, CDR2 YYREEE (reference sequence). CDR3 in DNA: TGTGCCAGCAGCTTGTCGCTAGCGGGGGCCGAGACCCAGTACTTC. It encodes CASSLSLAGAETQYF.

Only a few counts were recorded for this clone. DNA of the CDR3: TGTGCCAGCAGTTTCGCTAAAACAGGGGGAAGTAATGGCTACACCTTC. Its translation is CASSFAKTGGSNGYTF. This chain connects TRBV2 to TRBJ1-2, with 8 bases aligning to TRBD1. CDR1 and CDR2 (germline): SNHLY, FYNNEI. V shed 5 bases, J shed 6 bases, and the junction held 14 bases outside the gene matches. The CDR3 loop spans 16 amino acids. Full variable domain (remainder filled in from reference TRBV2 and TRBJ1-2): EPEVTQTPSHQVTQMGQEVILRCVPISNHLYFYWYRQILGQKVEFLVSFYNNEISEKSEIFDDQFSVERPDGSNFTLKIRSTKLEDSAMYFCASSFAKTGGSNGYTFGSGTRLTVV.

The chain has TRBV7-2 and TRBJ2-1; 7 bases agree with TRBD1. The CDR3 loop spans 13 amino acids. V was clipped by 4 bases and J by 12 bases; unmatched bases: 9. In germline, CDR1 is SGHTA, CDR2 FQGNSA. The DNA of the CDR3 is TGTGCCAGCAGCTCGACAGGGTTCATATGGCAGTTCTTC. Its protein is CASSSTGFIWQFF. Supplemented by reference TRBV7-2 and TRBJ2-1, the full variable domain reads GAGVSQSPSNKVTEKGKDVELRCDPISGHTALYWYRQSLGQGLEFLIYFQGNSAPDKSGLPSDRFSAERTGGSVSTLTIQRTQQEDSAVYLCASSSTGFIWQFFGPGTRLTVL.

This clone was seen more than once but under ten times. The chain employs TRBV19 and TRBJ1-2, with TRBD1 matching 9 bases. Germline V CDR1 and CDR2: LNHDA, SQIVND (reference sequence). CDR3 length: 14 amino acids. V dropped 5 bases and J dropped 6; count of bases not matched to a gene: 7. CDR3 loop: CASSPGQGLDGYTF. The CDR3 region has the DNA TGTGCCAGTAGTCCCGGACAGGGGTTGGATGGCTACACCTTC. Combining the CDR3 with reference TRBV19 and TRBJ1-2 gives the whole variable domain DGGITQSPKYLFRKEGQNVTLSCEQNLNHDAMYWYRQDPGQGLRLIYYSQIVNDFQKGDIAEGYSVSREKKESFPLTVTSAQKNPTAFYLCASSPGQGLDGYTFGSGTRLTVV.